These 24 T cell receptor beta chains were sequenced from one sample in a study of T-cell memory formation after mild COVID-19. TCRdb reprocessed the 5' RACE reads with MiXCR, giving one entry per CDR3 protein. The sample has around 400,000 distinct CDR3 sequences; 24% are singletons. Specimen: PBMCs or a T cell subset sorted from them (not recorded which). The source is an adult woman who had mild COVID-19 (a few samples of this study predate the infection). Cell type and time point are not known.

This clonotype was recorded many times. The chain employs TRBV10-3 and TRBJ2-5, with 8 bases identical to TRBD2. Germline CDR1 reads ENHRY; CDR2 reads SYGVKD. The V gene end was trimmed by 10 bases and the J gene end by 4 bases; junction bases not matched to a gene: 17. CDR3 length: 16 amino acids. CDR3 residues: CATVGGVAGTGETQYF. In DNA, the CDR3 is TGTGCCACCGTAGGTGGGGTAGCGGGAACCGGAGAGACCCAGTACTTC.

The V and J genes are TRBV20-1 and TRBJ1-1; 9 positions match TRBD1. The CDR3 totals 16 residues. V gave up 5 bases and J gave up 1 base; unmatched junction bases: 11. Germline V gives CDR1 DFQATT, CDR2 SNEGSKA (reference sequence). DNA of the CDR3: TGCAGTGCTGAACGGGAACAGGGGGCCCCGAACACTGAAGCTTTCTTT. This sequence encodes CSAEREQGAPNTEAFF.

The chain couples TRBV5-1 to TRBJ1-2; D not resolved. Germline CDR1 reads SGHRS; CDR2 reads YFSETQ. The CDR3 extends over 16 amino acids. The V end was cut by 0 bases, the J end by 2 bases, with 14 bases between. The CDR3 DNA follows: TGCGCCAGCAGCTTGGCCTGGCAGGAAACGAACTATGGCTACACCTTC. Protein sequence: CASSLAWQETNYGYTF.

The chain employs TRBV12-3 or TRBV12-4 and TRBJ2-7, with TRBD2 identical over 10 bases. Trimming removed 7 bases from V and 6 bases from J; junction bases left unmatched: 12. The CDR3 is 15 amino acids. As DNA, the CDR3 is TGTGCCAGCAATTTGGTCCAGCGGGAGGGGGGCGAGCAGTACTTC. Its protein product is CASNLVQREGGEQYF.

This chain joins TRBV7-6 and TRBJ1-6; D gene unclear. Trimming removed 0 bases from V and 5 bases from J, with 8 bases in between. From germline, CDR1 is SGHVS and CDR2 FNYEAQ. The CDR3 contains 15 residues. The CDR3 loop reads CASSLAWGHNSPLHF. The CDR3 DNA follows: TGTGCCAGCAGCTTAGCGTGGGGTCATAATTCACCCCTCCACTTT.

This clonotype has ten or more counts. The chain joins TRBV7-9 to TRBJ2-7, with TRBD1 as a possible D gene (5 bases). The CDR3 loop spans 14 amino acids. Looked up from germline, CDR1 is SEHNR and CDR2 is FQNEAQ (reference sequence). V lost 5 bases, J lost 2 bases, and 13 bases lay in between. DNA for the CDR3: TGTGCCAGCAGCCTCAACAGGAGCCCCTACGAGCAGTACTTC. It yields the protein CASSLNRSPYEQYF.

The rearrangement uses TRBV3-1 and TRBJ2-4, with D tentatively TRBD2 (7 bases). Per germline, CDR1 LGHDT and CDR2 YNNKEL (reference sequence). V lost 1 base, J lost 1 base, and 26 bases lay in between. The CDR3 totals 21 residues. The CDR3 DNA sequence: TGTGCCAGCAGCCAAGCCGCGGCCCGGGGGGCGGGTGTAGGGGCCAAAAACATTCAGTACTTC. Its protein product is CASSQAAARGAGVGAKNIQYF.

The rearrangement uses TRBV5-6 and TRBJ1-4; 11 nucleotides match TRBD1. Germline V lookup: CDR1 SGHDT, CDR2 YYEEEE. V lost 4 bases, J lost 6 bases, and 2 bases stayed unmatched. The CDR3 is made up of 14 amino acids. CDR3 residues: CASSQGQGDEKLFF. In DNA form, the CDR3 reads TGTGCCAGCAGCCAGGGACAGGGGGATGAAAAACTGTTTTTT.

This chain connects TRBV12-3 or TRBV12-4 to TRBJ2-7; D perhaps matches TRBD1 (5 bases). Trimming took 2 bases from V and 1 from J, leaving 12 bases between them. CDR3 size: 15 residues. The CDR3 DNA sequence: TGTGCCAGCAGTTTATCTGGACACCTATCCTACGAGCAGTACTTC. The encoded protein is CASSLSGHLSYEQYF.

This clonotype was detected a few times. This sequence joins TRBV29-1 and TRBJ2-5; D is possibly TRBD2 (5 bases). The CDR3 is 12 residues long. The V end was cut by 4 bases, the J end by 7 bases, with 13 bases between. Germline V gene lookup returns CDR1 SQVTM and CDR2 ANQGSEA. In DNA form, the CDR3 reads TGCAGCGTTGGACGGACTGACGGGACCCAGTACTTC. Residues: CSVGRTDGTQYF.

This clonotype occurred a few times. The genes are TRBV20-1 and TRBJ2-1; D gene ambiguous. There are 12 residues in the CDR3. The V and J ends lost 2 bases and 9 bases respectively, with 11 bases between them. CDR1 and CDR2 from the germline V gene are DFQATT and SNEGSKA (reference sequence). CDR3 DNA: TGCAGTGCTAGACAGATAAGGAGTGAGCAGTTCTTC. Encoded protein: CSARQIRSEQFF.

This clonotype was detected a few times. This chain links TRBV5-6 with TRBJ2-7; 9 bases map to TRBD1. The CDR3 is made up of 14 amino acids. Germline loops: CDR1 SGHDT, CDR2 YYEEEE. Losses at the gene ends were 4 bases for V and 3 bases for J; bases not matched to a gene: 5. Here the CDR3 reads CASSTGTGRYEQYF. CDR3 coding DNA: TGTGCCAGCAGCACCGGGACAGGGCGCTACGAGCAGTACTTC. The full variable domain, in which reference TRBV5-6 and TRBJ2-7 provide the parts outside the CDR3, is DAGVTQSPTHLIKTRGQQVTLRCSPKSGHDTVSWYQQALGQGPQFIFQYYEEEERQRGNFPDRFSGHQFPNYSSELNVNALLLGDSALYLCASSTGTGRYEQYFGPGTRLTVT.

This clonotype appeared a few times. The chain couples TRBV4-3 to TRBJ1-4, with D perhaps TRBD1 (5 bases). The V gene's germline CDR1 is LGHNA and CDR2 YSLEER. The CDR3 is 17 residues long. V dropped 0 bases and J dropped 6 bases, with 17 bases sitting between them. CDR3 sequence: CASSQDPTPRDDEKLFF. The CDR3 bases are TGCGCCAGCAGCCAAGATCCCACCCCTAGGGACGATGAAAAACTGTTTTTT.

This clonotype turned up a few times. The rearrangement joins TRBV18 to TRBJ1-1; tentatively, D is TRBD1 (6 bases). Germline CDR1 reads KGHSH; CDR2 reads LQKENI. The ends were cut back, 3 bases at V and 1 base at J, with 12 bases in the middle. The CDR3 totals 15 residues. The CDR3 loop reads CASSPPDSWNTEAFF. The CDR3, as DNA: TGTGCCAGCTCACCGCCGGACAGCTGGAACACTGAAGCTTTCTTT.

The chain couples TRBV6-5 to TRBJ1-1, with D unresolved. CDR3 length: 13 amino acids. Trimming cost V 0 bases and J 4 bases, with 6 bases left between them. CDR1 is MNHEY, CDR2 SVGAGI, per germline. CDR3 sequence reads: CASSYSGVTEAFF. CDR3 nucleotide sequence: TGTGCCAGCAGTTACTCTGGGGTCACTGAAGCTTTCTTT.

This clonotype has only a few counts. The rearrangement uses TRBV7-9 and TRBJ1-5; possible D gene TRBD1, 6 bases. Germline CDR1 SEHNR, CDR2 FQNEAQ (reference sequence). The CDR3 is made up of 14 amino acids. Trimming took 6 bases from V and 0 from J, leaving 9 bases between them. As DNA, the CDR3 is TGTGCCAGCAGTACAGGGAATAGCAATCAGCCCCAGCATTTT. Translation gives CASSTGNSNQPQHF.

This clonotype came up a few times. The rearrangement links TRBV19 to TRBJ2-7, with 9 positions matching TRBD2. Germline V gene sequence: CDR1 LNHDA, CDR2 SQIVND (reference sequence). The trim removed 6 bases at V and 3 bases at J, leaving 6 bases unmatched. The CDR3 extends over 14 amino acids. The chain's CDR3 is CASRPSGNLYEQYF. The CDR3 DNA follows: TGTGCCAGTAGGCCTAGCGGGAACCTCTACGAGCAGTACTTC.

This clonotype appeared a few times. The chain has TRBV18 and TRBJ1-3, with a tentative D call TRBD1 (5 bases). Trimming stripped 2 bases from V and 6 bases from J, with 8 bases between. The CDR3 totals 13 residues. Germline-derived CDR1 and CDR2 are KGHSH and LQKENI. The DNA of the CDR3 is TGTGCCAGCTCACCAGCGGGGGAAAACACCATATATTTT. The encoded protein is CASSPAGENTIYF.

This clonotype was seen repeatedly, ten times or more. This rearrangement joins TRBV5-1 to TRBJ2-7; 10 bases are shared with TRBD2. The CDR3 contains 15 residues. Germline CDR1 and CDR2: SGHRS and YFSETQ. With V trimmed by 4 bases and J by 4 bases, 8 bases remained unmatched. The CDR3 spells CASSILAGEYYEQYF. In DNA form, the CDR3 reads TGCGCCAGCAGCATCCTAGCGGGAGAATATTACGAGCAGTACTTC.

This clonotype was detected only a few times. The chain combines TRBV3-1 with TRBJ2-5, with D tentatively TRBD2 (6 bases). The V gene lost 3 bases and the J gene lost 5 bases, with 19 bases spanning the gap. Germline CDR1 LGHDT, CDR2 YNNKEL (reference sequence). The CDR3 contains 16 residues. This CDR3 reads CASSHYIAASSETQYF. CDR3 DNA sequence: TGTGCCAGCAGCCATTATATAGCGGCCTCAAGCGAGACCCAGTACTTC.

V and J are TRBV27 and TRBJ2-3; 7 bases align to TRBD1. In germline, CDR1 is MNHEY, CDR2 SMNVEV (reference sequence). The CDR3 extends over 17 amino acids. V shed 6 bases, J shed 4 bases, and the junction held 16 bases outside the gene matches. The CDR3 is CASSLSRGTVYADTQYF. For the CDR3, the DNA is TGTGCCAGCAGCCTATCCCGAGGGACAGTTTACGCAGATACGCAGTATTTT.

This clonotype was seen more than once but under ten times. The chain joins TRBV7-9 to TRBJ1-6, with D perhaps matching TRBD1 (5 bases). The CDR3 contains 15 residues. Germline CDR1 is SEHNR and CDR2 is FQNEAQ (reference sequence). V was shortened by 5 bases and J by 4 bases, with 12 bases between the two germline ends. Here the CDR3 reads CASSPVPGYNSPLHF. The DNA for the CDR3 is TGTGCCAGCAGCCCCGTGCCAGGGTATAATTCACCCCTCCACTTT.

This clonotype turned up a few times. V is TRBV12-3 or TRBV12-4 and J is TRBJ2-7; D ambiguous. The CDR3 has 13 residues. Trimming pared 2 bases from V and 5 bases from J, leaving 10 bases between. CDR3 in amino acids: CASSLKGPNEQYF. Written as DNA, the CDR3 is TGTGCCAGCAGTTTAAAAGGGCCGAACGAGCAGTACTTC.

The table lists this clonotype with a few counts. CDR3 sequence (DNA): TGTGCCAGCAGCCTGGGACTTCGCTCCTACAATGAGCAGTTCTTC. Translated, it gives CASSLGLRSYNEQFF. The V gene is TRBV28, the J gene TRBJ2-1, with D possibly TRBD2 on 6 matching bases. The ends were cut back, 6 bases at V and 0 bases at J, with 12 bases in the middle. Per germline, CDR1 MDHEN and CDR2 SYDVKM. This CDR3 is 15 amino acids long.